A single sample gave rise to the 5 T cell receptor beta chains below, sequenced in a study of blood T cell repertoires in COVID-19 (dated by TCRdb to the early 2020s). The protocol used for the library was the immunoSEQ multiplex PCR assay. Drawn from immuneACCESS, this table holds only the in-frame rearrangements with V and J called that TCRdb kept. Clones are partly lost; checked studies trace under half to an unresolved V gene and leave the rest unexplained. This sample has fewer than 250,000 clones in its table, and around 89% of those were observed once. The ten largest clones capture approximately 16% of the sample. The sample was PBMCs or T cells enriched from blood (not recorded which). The receptors shown here come from a man aged 30 to 45 who had been exposed to COVID-19.

The gene calls are TRBV25-1 and TRBJ1-2; D is unclear. V dropped 0 bases and J dropped 1 base, with 6 bases sitting between them. This CDR3 is 14 amino acids long. Germline values: CDR1 MGHDK, CDR2 SYGVNS. The CDR3: CASSEYGDNYGYTF. Written as DNA, the CDR3 is TGTGCCAGCAGTGAATACGGAGATAACTATGGCTACACCTTC.

The V gene is TRBV12-3 or TRBV12-4, the J gene TRBJ1-2; perhaps TRBD1 as D (6 bases). This CDR3 has 11 residues. V gave up 6 bases and J gave up 8 bases, with 10 bases separating them. The CDR3 region is CASRSRGGYTF. Written as DNA, the CDR3 is TGTGCCAGCAGATCCAGGGGAGGCTACACCTTC.

The genes are TRBV4-2 and TRBJ1-6; maybe TRBD1 (6 bases). CDR1 and CDR2 from the germline V gene are LGHNA and YNFKEQ. Trimming removed 0 bases at V and 9 bases at J, with 18 bases between. The CDR3 is made up of 17 amino acids. DNA for the CDR3: TGTGCCAGCAGCCAAGAAATGGTGGGACAAAGAGGTTCACCCCTCCACTTT. It translates to CASSQEMVGQRGSPLHF.

This clone was picked up one time. This chain connects TRBV7-9 to TRBJ1-2; 8 bases agree with TRBD1. The CDR3 covers 14 residues. In germline, CDR1 is SEHNR, CDR2 FQNEAQ (reference sequence). The V segment lost 2 bases and the J segment 8 bases; nucleotides outside the gene matches: 7. CDR3 bases: TGTGCCAGCAGCTTAAATCAGGGGGCGCAGGGCTACACCTTC. Its translation: CASSLNQGAQGYTF.

The J gene is TRBJ2-7, the V gene TRBV19; 9 positions agree with TRBD1. This CDR3 is built from 14 residues. Germline trimming cut 3 bases from V and 4 bases from J; bases unmatched to any gene: 4. Germline assignment: CDR1 LNHDA and CDR2 SQIVND (reference sequence). CDR3 sequence: CASSMGTGTYEQYF. In nucleotides, the CDR3 is TGTGCCAGTAGTATGGGGACAGGGACATACGAGCAGTACTTC. Combining the CDR3 with reference TRBV19 and TRBJ2-7 gives the whole variable domain DGGITQSPKYLFRKEGQNVTLSCEQNLNHDAMYWYRQDPGQGLRLIYYSQIVNDFQKGDIAEGYSVSREKKESFPLTVTSAQKNPTAFYLCASSMGTGTYEQYFGPGTRLTVT.